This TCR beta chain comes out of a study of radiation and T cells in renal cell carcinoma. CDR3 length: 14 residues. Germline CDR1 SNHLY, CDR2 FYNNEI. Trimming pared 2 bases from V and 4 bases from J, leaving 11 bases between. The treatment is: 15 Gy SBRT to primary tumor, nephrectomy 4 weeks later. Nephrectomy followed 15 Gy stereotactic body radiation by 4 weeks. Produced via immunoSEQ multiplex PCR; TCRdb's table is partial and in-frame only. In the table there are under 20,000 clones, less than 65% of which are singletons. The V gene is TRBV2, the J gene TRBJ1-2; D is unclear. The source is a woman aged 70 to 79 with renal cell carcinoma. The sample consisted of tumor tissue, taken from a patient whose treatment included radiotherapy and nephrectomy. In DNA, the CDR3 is TGTGCCAGCAGTGAACGAGAGAAGGGCTATGGCTACACCTTC. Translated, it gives CASSEREKGYGYTF.